This T cell receptor beta chain derives from a study of shared clonotypes between healthy human individuals (dated by TCRdb to 2019 to 2021). About the full investigation: The cohort comprised a couple of women and three men aged 18 to 49 years. For each donor, CD4 naive and CD4 memory were each given three plates, CD8 naive was given two plates, and CD8 memory was given one plate. Leukapheresis yielded between about 0.94 and 8.9 billion PBMCs per donor. Libraries were prepared and TCR repertoires were sequenced by different laboratories using diverse techniques, in order to increase sequencing depth and limit assay-specific biases. The study deeply sequenced blood TCR repertoires of five healthy adults to estimate repertoire size and the extent of clonotype sharing between individuals. Paper-wide results and their limitations: Naive subsets generally had larger estimated clonotype richness than memory subsets did. Based on pairwise subsampling, the degree of clonotype sharing among donors was expected to be affected by sequencing depth. Even with the large sequencing depth, rarefaction of the sorted-subset datasets indicated that sequencing was incomplete. Higher generation probabilities were observed for clonotypes shared by all four sorted-subset donors than for non-shared clonotypes. When several donors were compared, the shared fraction of clonotypes was about 5.5% for naive CD4, approximately 3.5% for naive CD8, 2% to 2.5% for memory CD4, and less than 0.45% for memory CD8. Sampling was restricted to blood, and TCR repertoires in tissues likely differ from the TCR repertoires found in blood. Because the study included a small number of donors, the genetic and exposure-history diversity represented was limited.

The trim is 0 bases for V and 4 bases for J, with a gap of 9 bases between the germline ends. From its cysteine to its phenylalanine, the CDR3 spans 14 amino acids. Here the CDR3 DNA is all that survives: 42 bases in frame from base 1. For CDR1 and CDR2, the germline V gene lists SGHRS and YFSETQ. The donors were healthy, HIV-negative adults with no recently reported acute infections or vaccinations. Every donor was a Caucasian adult residing in Nashville, Tennessee, USA. CD4+ T cells were enriched through magnetic negative selection, after which naive cells were positively selected on CD45RA and the remaining negative fraction served as the memory subset. Blood was obtained by leukapheresis, after which PBMCs were separated by Ficoll-Histopaque density gradient centrifugation and cryopreserved in liquid nitrogen vapor phase. Purity and quantity of every magnetically sorted T cell population were checked by analytical flow cytometry. From each sorted fraction, genomic DNA was isolated and quantified by UV absorbance on a Nanodrop 2000c.

Worth noting for this clone: Which antigen it targets is not known. No per-base quality is available; no much larger clone lies one base away.

TCR CDR3 regions were amplified from genomic DNA by multiplex PCR using the deep immunoSEQ assay. Genomic DNA extracted from each cell subset was distributed evenly over all wells of several immunoSEQ 96-well plates, and each plate served as one replicate. For sorted subsets, 150 to 250 ng of genomic DNA, equivalent to 25,000 to 35,000 T cell genomes, went into each replicate PCR. The purified libraries were quantified using a Qubit 3.0 fluorometer, sized with a Bioanalyzer 2100, and then quantified again using the KAPA Library Quantification kit. A separate single-read 150-cycle Illumina NextSeq 550 flow cell was used to sequence each immunoSEQ 96-well plate. Per the source publication's procedure: Because the immunoSEQ output included only junctional sequences and no quality scores, the filtering could not be the same as the filtering used for full-length reads. To assign V/J genes and CDR3, sequences were annotated against IMGT germline references using PyIR, a Python wrapper for IgBLAST v1.9. Reads were filtered out if the reads had weak V/J assignments (E-value above 1e-6), no CDR3, stop codons, out-of-frame junctions, or ambiguous translated residues. V3J clonotypes were defined by identical inferred V gene, J gene, and CDR3 amino acid sequence. Percentage overlap between repertoires was computed as shared unique clonotypes divided by the size of the smaller repertoire. RTK rarefaction, the Chao1 estimator, and Recon v2.1 estimates of unobserved clonotypes were used to assess repertoire richness. OLGA was used to compute generation probabilities for all TCRbeta clonotypes that the gDNA method yielded from a handful of donors. TCRdb obtained this table from immuneACCESS and retained in-frame rearrangements with V and J assigned. These tables miss some clones; where compared with another copy, unresolved V genes account for less than half of the shortfall, and the remainder is unexplained. V and J calls and clone size are those listed in that table; D and trimming were worked out from the DNA. Here the sample has under 1,100,000 clones; 75% to 80% occur a single time. Together, the top ten hold under 0.8% of the sample.

The sequence joins TRBV5-1 to TRBJ2-3; no D gene is confidently identified. The sequenced sample consisted of memory CD4+ T cells from PBMCs. The cell subset or site label on this specimen signifies: CD45RA-negative fraction. The sequence was obtained from a man in his late teens or twenties in good health. Some clones in this sample may be carry-over from other donors' samples. The nucleotide sequence reads TGCGCCAGCAGCTTGGCACCGGTCGCAGATACGCAGTATTTT. Its amino acids are CASSLAPVADTQYF.